The rows below give T cell receptor beta chains drawn from one sample of a study of blood T cell repertoires in COVID-19. Method: immunoSEQ multiplex PCR; TCRdb's copy keeps in-frame clones and lacks some. The sample has under 300,000 clones, 86% seen once; the top ten hold about 3.3%. The sample was PBMCs or T cells enriched from blood (not recorded which). The receptor set was obtained from a middle-aged woman with acute COVID-19. The CDR3 runs from the conserved cysteine through the conserved F or W. The D gene is left open where the match is weak. The size entry is marked missing in some rows and otherwise reads once, few, many or a size class.

d_call clone_size j_call v_call cdr3_nt cdr3_aa
NA NA TRBJ1-1 TRBV6-5 TGTGCCAGCAGCCTCCAGGTGGCCACTGAAGCTTTCTTT CASSLQVATEAFF
NA NA TRBJ1-5 TRBV5-1 TGCGCCAGCTCGTTGGGGGGACTGGATCAGCCCCAGCATTTT CASSLGGLDQPQHF
TRBD1 NA TRBJ2-2 TRBV19 TGTGCCAGTAGTACAGGACAGGGGAGGGCCGGGGAGCTGTTTTTT CASSTGQGRAGELFF
TRBD2 NA TRBJ2-3 TRBV10-1 TGCGCCAGCAGTGAGGGAACTAGCGGTCGCACAGATACGCAGTATTTT CASSEGTSGRTDTQYF
NA NA TRBJ2-6 TRBV29-1 TGCAGCGTTGGGAGACCCGACGGCTCTGGGGCCAACGTCCTGACTTTC CSVGRPDGSGANVLTF
NA NA TRBJ2-2 TRBV6-5 TGTGCCAGCAGACAGGCACTGAACACCGGGGAGCTGTTTTTT CASRQALNTGELFF
TRBD1 many TRBJ1-2 TRBV6-5 TGTGCCAGCAGCTCCGACAGGGGGCAGGATGGCTACACCTTC CASSSDRGQDGYTF
TRBD2 NA TRBJ2-2 TRBV19 TGTGCCAGTAGTAGGGCGAGCGGGAGGGTCAACACCGGGGAGCTGTTTTTT CASSRASGRVNTGELFF
NA NA TRBJ2-1 TRBV27 TGTGCCAGCGGCCAAAGAGGACAGATCTACAATGAGCAGTTCTTC CASGQRGQIYNEQFF
NA NA TRBJ1-1 TRBV5-4 TGTGCCAGCAGCTTGCGGCCAGGGCGGACTGAAGCTTTCTTT CASSLRPGRTEAFF
NA NA TRBJ2-3 TRBV20-1 TGCAGTGCTGCACTTGATACGCAGTATTTT CSAALDTQYF
TRBD1 NA TRBJ1-2 TRBV5-1 TGCGCCAGCAGCTTGGGGGACAGGACCTATGGCTACACCTTC CASSLGDRTYGYTF
TRBD2 NA TRBJ2-1 TRBV9 TGTGCCAGCAGCGTAGACCCCCCGGGGGGTCGGGTTGATGAGCAGTTCTTC CASSVDPPGGRVDEQFF
TRBD1 few TRBJ1-2 TRBV2 TGTGCCAGCAGTGAAGCGGGGTTTAACCGGGACAGGGTCCACTCCTATGGCTACACCTTC CASSEAGFNRDRVHSYGYTF
NA NA TRBJ1-2 TRBV5-1 TGCGCCAGCAGCTTCAACGGGGTTTCGGGCTATGGCTACACCTTC CASSFNGVSGYGYTF
TRBD1 NA TRBJ2-6 TRBV3-1/TRBV3-2 TGTGCCAGCAGCAGCCGACAGGGAGCCGGGGCCAACGTCCTGACTTTC CASSSRQGAGANVLTF
TRBD1 once TRBJ1-5 TRBV19 TGTGCCAGTAGTATAGTCGACAGGGACTATCAGCCCCAGCATTTT CASSIVDRDYQPQHF
NA NA TRBJ2-1 TRBV19 TGTGCCAGTAGTATAGACGTCTCCGGGGGAGGAGGGGAGCAGTTCTTC CASSIDVSGGGGEQFF
TRBD1 few TRBJ1-2 TRBV5-5 TGTGCCAGCAGCTTGTACTCCGGGACAGGGCACCTATATGGCTACACCTTC CASSLYSGTGHLYGYTF
NA NA TRBJ1-1 TRBV7-3 TGTGCCAGCAGCTTAACCTTTGGAGCAAACACTGAAGCTTTCTTT CASSLTFGANTEAFF
NA NA TRBJ1-1 TRBV18 TGTGCCAGCTCACTTCCTGACAGGAACACTGAAGCTTTCTTT CASSLPDRNTEAFF
NA NA TRBJ1-3 TRBV29-1 TGCAGCGTTGACGGACAAATATCTGGAAACACCATATATTTT CSVDGQISGNTIYF
TRBD2 NA TRBJ2-7 TRBV5-1 TGCGCCAGCAGCTTGGAGGGGGGCCGGGAGGGCGAGCAGTACTTC CASSLEGGREGEQYF
NA NA TRBJ1-2 TRBV6-6 TGTGCCAGCAGCCCAACGCAGGGAAACAATGGCTACACCTTC CASSPTQGNNGYTF
NA NA TRBJ1-1 TRBV19 TGTGCCAGTAGTATAGGTCCAGAGAACACTGAAGCTTTCTTT CASSIGPENTEAFF
TRBD2 NA TRBJ2-1 TRBV11-2 TGTGCCAGCAGCTTAGAAGGGAGGGGCACTAATGAGCAGTTCTTC CASSLEGRGTNEQFF
NA NA TRBJ2-7 TRBV5-1 TGCGCCAGCAGCCTGGACGGACTCTCCTACGAGCAGTACTTC CASSLDGLSYEQYF
NA NA TRBJ2-5 TRBV29-1 TGCAGCGCCCGACTAGTTGGAGAGACCCAGTACTTC CSARLVGETQYF
NA NA TRBJ2-5 TRBV29-1 TGCAGCGTTGGACAGGTACAAGAGACCCAGTACTTC CSVGQVQETQYF